The clone carrying this T cell receptor beta chain was seen more than once but under ten times. The source of the sample is a study of early T cells in non-severe SARS-CoV-2 infection. The TCR library protocol attached unique molecular identifiers to the individual cDNA molecules. TCRdb independently ran MiXCR on the 5' RACE reads; one entry per CDR3 protein. The table shows 60,000 or so distinct CDR3 sequences, with about 16% occurring only once. The origin of this receptor is an adult who was a healthcare worker with PCR-confirmed SARS-CoV-2 infection or an uninfected control (not recorded which). The sample here was whole blood, taken at baseline.

The CDR3 spells CASRRTSGNEQFF. The CDR3 nucleotides read TGTGCCAGCAGAAGGACTAGTGGCAATGAGCAGTTCTTC. The chain is built from TRBV12-3 or TRBV12-4 and TRBJ2-1, with 7 bases fitting TRBD2. V trimming: 6 bases; J trimming: 6 bases; junction bases outside the gene matches: 5. The CDR3 contains 13 residues.